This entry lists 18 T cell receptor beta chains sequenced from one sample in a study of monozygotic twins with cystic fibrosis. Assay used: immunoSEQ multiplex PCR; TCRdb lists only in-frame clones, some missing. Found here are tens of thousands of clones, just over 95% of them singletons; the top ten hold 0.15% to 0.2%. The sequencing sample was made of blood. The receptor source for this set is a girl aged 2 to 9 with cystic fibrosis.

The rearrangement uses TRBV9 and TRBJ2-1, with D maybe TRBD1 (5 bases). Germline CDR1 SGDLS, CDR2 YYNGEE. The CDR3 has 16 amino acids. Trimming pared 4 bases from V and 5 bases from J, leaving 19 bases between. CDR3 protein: CASSLGVGQGNNEQFF. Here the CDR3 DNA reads TGTGCCAGCAGCTTAGGCGTGGGTCAGGGAAACAATGAGCAGTTCTTC.

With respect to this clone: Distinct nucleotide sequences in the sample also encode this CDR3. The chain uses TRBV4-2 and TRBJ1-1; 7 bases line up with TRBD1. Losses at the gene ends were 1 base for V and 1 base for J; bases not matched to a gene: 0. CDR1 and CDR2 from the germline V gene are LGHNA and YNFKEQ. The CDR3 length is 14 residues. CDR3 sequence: CASSQGQGNTEAFF. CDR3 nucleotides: TGTGCCAGCAGCCAAGGACAGGGGAACACTGAAGCTTTCTTT.

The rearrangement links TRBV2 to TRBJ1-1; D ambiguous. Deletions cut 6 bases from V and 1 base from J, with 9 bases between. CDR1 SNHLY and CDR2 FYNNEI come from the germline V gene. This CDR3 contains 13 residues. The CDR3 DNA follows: TGTGCCAGCAGCGTGACGGGGAACACTGAAGCTTTCTTT. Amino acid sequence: CASSVTGNTEAFF.

In DNA, the CDR3 is TGTGCCACCAGCAGTTTTCCGAATGAGCAGTTCTTC. Translating it yields CATSSFPNEQFF. V gene TRBV15 combines with J gene TRBJ2-1, with D unresolved. This CDR3 region has 12 residues. V was clipped by 3 bases and J by 7 bases, with 7 bases between them. From germline, CDR1 is LNHNV and CDR2 YYDKDF (reference sequence).

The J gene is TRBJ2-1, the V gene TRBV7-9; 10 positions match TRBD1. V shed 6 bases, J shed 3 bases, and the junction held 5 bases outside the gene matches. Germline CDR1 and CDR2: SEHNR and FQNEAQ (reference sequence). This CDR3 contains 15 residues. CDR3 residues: CASRRGTGDYNEQFF. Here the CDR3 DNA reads TGTGCCAGCAGGAGGGGGACAGGGGACTACAATGAGCAGTTCTTC.

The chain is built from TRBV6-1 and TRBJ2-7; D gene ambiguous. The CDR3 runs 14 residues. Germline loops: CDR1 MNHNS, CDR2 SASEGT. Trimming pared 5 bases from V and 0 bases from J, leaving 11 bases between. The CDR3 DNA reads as TGTGCCAGCAGTCAAGACGGACGCTCCTACGAGCAGTACTTC. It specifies CASSQDGRSYEQYF.

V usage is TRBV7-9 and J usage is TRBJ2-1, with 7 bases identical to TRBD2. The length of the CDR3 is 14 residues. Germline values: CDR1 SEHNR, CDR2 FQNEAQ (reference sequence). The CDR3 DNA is TGTGCGATTGGCGGGAGAGACTCCTACAATGAGCAGTTCTTC. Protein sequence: CAIGGRDSYNEQFF.

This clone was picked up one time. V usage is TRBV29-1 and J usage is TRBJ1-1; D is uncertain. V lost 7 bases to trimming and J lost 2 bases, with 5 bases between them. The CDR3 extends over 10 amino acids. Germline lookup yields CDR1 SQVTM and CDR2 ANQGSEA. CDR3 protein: CSGHNTEAFF. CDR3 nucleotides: TGCAGCGGACACAACACTGAAGCTTTCTTT.

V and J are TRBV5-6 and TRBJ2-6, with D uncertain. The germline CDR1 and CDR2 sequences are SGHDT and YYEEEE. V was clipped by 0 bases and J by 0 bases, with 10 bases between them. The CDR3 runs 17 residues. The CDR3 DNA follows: TGTGCCAGCAGCTTGGTAGGGCGGACCTCTGGGGCCAACGTCCTGACTTTC. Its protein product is CASSLVGRTSGANVLTF. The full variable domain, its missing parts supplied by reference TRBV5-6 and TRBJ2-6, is DAGVTQSPTHLIKTRGQQVTLRCSPKSGHDTVSWYQQALGQGPQFIFQYYEEEERQRGNFPDRFSGHQFPNYSSELNVNALLLGDSALYLCASSLVGRTSGANVLTFGAGSRLTVL.

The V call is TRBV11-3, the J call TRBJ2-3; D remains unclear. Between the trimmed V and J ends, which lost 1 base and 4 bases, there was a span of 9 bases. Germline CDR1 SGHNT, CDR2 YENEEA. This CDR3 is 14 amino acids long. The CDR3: CASSLVSTADTQYF. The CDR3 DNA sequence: TGTGCCAGCAGCTTAGTTTCAACGGCAGATACGCAGTATTTT.

The chain's CDR3 is CASSPNRNEQFF. CDR3 coding DNA: TGTGCCAGCAGCCCGAACCGTAATGAGCAGTTCTTC. V and J are TRBV13 and TRBJ2-1; D unclear. V lost 5 bases and J 7 bases, leaving 9 bases between the germline ends. Germline V gives CDR1 PRHDT, CDR2 FYEKMQ (reference sequence). The CDR3 extends over 12 amino acids.

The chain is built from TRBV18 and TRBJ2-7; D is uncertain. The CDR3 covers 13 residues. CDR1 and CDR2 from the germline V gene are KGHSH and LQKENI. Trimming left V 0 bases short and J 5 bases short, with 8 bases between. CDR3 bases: TGTGCCAGCTCACCACCATGGATCAACGAGCAGTACTTC. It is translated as CASSPPWINEQYF.

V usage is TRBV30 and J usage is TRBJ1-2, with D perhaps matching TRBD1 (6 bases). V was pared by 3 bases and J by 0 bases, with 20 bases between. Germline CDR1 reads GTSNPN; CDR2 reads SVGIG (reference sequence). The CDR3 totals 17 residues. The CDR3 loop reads CAWRGWDRTETNYGYTF. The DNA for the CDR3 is TGTGCCTGGAGGGGGTGGGATCGGACAGAGACTAACTATGGCTACACCTTC.

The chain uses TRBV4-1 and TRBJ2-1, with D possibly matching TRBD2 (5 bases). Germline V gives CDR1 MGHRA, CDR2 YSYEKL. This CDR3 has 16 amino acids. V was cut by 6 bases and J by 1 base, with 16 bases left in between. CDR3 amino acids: CASSPSGFRSYNEQFF. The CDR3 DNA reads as TGCGCCAGCAGTCCGAGCGGATTCCGATCCTACAATGAGCAGTTCTTC.

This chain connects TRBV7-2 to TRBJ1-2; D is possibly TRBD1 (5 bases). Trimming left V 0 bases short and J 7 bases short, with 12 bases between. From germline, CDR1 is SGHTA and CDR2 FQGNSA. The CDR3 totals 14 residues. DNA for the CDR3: TGTGCCAGCAGCTTAGCCGGCAGGGAGGGTGGCTACACCTTC. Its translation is CASSLAGREGGYTF.

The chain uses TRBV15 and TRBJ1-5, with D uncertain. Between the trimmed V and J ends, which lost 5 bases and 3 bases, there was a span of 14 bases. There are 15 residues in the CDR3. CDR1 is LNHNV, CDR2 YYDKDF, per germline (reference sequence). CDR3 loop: CATSFDRKLNQPQHF. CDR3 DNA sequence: TGTGCCACCAGCTTTGACCGAAAACTCAATCAGCCCCAGCATTTT.

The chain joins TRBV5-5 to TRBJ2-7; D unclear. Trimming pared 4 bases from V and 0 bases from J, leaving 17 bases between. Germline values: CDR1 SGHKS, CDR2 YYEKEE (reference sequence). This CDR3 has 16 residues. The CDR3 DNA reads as TGTGCCAGCAGCCACCCCGGAATCACCAGCTCCTACGAGCAGTACTTC. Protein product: CASSHPGITSSYEQYF.

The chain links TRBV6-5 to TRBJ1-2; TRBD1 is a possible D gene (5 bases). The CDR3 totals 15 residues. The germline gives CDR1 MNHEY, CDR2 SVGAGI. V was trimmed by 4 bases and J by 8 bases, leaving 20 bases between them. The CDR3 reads CASSSILRDQDGYTF. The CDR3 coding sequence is TGTGCCAGCAGTTCCATTCTCAGGGATCAAGACGGCTACACCTTC.